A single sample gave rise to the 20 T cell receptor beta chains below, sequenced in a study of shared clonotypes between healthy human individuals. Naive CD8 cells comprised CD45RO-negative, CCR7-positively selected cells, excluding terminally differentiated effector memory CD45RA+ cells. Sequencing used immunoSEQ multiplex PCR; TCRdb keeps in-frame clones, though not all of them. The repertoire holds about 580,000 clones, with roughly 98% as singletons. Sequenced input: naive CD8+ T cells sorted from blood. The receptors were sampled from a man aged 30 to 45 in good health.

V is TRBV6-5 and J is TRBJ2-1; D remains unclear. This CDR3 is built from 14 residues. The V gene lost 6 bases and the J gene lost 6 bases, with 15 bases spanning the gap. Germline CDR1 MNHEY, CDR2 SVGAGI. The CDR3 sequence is CASRVAQGFNEQFF. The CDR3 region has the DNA TGTGCCAGCAGGGTAGCCCAAGGATTCAATGAGCAGTTCTTC.

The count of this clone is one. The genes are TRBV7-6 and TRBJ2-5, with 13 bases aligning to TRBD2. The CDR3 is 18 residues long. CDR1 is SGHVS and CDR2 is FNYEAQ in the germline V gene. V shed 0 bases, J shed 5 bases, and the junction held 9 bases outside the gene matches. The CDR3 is CASSLASTSGRVGETQYF. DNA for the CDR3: TGTGCCAGCAGCTTAGCGAGTACTAGCGGGAGGGTGGGGGAGACCCAGTACTTC.

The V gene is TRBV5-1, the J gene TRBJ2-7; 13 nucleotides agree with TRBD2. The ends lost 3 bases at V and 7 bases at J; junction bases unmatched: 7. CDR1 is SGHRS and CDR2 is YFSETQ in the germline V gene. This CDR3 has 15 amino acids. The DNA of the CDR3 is TGCGCCAGCAGCTCCAGACTAGCGGGAGGAGGAGAGCAGTACTTC. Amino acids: CASSSRLAGGGEQYF.

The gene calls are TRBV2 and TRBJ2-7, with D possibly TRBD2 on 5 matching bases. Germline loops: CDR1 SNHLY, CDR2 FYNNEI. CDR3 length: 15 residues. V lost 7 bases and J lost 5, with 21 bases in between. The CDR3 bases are TGTGCCAGCAAGCCCCCACTAGACTTCATGGACGAGCAGTACTTC. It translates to CASKPPLDFMDEQYF.

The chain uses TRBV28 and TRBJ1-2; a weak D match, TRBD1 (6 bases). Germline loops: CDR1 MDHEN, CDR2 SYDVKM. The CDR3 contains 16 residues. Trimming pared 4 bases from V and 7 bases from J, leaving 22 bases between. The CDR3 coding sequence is TGTGCCAGCAGTTCATATCGACAGGACCTCGCGGGTGGCTACACCTTC. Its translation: CASSSYRQDLAGGYTF.

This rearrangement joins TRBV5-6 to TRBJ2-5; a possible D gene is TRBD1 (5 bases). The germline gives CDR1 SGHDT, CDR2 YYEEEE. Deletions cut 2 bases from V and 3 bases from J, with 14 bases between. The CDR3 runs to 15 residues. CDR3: CASSFTGLGEETQYF. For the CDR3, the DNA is TGTGCCAGCAGCTTCACAGGCCTCGGCGAAGAGACCCAGTACTTC.

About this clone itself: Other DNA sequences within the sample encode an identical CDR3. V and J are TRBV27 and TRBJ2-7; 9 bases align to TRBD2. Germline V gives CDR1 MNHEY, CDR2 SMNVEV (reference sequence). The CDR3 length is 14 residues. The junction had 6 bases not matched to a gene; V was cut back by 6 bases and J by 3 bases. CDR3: CASRPGLAIYEQYF. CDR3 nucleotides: TGTGCCAGCAGGCCTGGACTAGCGATCTACGAGCAGTACTTC.

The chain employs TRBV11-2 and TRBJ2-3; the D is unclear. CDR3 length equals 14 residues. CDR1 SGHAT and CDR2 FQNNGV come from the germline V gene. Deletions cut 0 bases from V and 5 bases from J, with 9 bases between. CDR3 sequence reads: CASSLEVRRDTQYF. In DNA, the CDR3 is TGTGCCAGCAGCTTAGAGGTCAGACGAGATACGCAGTATTTT.

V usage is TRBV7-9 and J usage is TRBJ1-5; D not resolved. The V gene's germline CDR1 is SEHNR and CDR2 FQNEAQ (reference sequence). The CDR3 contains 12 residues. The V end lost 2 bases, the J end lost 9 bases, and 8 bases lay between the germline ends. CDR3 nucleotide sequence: TGTGCCAGCAGCTTAAGTTGGAGGCCCCAGCATTTT. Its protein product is CASSLSWRPQHF.

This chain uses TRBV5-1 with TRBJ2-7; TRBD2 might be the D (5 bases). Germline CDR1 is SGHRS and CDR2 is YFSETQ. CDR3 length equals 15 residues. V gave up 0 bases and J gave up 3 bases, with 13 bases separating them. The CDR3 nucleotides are TGCGCCAGCAGCTTGGCCGTCGACTACAGCTACGAGCAGTACTTC. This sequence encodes CASSLAVDYSYEQYF.

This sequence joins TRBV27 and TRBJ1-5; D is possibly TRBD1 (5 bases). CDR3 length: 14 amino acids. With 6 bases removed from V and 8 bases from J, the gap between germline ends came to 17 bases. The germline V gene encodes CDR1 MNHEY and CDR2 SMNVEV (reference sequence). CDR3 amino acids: CASRAWGELEPQHF. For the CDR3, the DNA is TGTGCCAGCAGGGCCTGGGGGGAACTCGAGCCCCAGCATTTT.

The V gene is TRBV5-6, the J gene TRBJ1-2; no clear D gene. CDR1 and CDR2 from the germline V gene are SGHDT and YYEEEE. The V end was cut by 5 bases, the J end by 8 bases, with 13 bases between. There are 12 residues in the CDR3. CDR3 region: CASSPGNLGYTF. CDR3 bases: TGTGCCAGCAGTCCGGGAAACCTGGGCTACACCTTC.

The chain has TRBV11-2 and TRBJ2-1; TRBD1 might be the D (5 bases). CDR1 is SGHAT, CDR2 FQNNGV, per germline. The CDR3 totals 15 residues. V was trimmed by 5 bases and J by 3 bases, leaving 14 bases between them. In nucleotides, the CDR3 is TGTGCCAGCAGCCCCTTTCGACAGCGCTACAATGAGCAGTTCTTC. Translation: CASSPFRQRYNEQFF.

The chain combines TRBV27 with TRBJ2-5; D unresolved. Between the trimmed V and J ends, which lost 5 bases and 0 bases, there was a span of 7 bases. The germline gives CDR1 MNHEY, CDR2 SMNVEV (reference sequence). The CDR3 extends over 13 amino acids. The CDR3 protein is CASSRPYQETQYF. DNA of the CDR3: TGTGCCAGCAGTCGGCCTTACCAAGAGACCCAGTACTTC.

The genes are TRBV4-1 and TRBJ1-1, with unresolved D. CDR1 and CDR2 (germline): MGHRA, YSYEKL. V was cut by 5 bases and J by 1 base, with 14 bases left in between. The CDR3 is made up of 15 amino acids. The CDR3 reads CASSSYITSNTEAFF. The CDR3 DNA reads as TGCGCCAGCAGCTCCTACATCACTTCGAACACTGAAGCTTTCTTT.

DNA for the CDR3: TGCAGTTATTGGGGGAGCGGGGAGCTGTTTTTT. Its translation: CSYWGSGELFF. This chain connects TRBV29-1 to TRBJ2-2, with D perhaps matching TRBD1 or TRBD2 (5 bases each). The CDR3 has 11 residues. The germline gives CDR1 SQVTM, CDR2 ANQGSEA.

The CDR3 protein is CASSQALGQGAGEQYF. The CDR3 nucleotides read TGTGCCAGCAGCCAAGCCTTAGGACAGGGGGCGGGGGAGCAGTACTTC. The chain uses TRBV4-2 and TRBJ2-7; 11 bases align to TRBD1. The CDR3 is 16 residues long. J gave up 7 bases and V 1 base, and 9 bases lay outside the gene matches. The germline V gene has CDR1 LGHNA and CDR2 YNFKEQ.

The CDR3 nucleotides read TGTGCCAGCAGCTACAGGGGGTCCTACGAGCAGTACTTC. Translated: CASSYRGSYEQYF. This chain links TRBV5-8 with TRBJ2-7, with 8 bases lining up with TRBD1. Germline CDR1 reads SGHTS; CDR2 reads YDEGEE. The CDR3 sequence is 13 residues long. The ends lost 3 bases at V and 1 base at J; junction bases unmatched: 0.

For the CDR3, the DNA is TGTGCCAGCCGGCGCGCTCAGGCAGATGAAAAACTGTTTTTT. This codes for CASRRAQADEKLFF. V and J are TRBV6-1 and TRBJ1-4; D call uncertain. Germline lookup yields CDR1 MNHNS and CDR2 SASEGT. This CDR3 region has 14 residues. The V gene lost 8 bases and the J gene lost 6 bases, with 16 bases spanning the gap.

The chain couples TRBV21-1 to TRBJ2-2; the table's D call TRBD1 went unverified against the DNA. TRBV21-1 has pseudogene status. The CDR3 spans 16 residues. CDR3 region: CASSVGSGGDTGELFF. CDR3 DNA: TGTGCCAGCAGCGTAGGTTCAGGGGGCGACACCGGGGAGCTGTTTTTT.